These 28 T cell receptor beta chains came from one sample sequenced in a study of blood T cell repertoires in COVID-19. The protocol was immunoSEQ multiplex PCR, while the TCRdb copy is restricted to in-frame clones and leaves out a portion. The sample yields hundreds of thousands of clones, roughly 90% seen once. The specimen sequenced was PBMCs or T cells enriched from blood (not recorded which). These receptors all come from a woman in her thirties who had recovered from COVID-19.

The chain couples TRBV28 to TRBJ2-5; 15 nucleotides align to TRBD2. Looked up from germline, CDR1 is MDHEN and CDR2 is SYDVKM. The CDR3 spans 17 residues. Trimming cost V 5 bases and J 4 bases; bases outside gene matches: 8. For the CDR3, the DNA is TGTGCCAGCAGTCGGACTAGCGGGAGGGCTGGTCGAGAGACCCAGTACTTC. Translation: CASSRTSGRAGRETQYF.

This chain joins TRBV27 and TRBJ2-2; 7 bases fit TRBD2. V lost 3 bases and J lost 8; bases outside the gene matches: 12. Looked up from germline, CDR1 is MNHEY and CDR2 is SMNVEV (reference sequence). CDR3 size: 16 residues. The CDR3 is CASSFVAGAPVGELFF. The CDR3 DNA follows: TGTGCCAGCAGTTTTGTGGCGGGAGCCCCAGTTGGGGAGCTGTTTTTT.

The chain couples TRBV5-8 to TRBJ1-6; D is possibly TRBD1 (6 bases). The ends were cut back, 1 base at V and 8 bases at J, with 13 bases in the middle. CDR3 length: 15 residues. Germline V gene sequence: CDR1 SGHTS, CDR2 YDEGEE. Here the CDR3 DNA reads TGTGCCAGCAGCTTGTTCAGGGGAAGGGATTCACCCCTCCACTTT. Its translation: CASSLFRGRDSPLHF. Using reference TRBV5-8 and TRBJ1-6 for the parts outside the CDR3, the full variable domain is EAGVTQSPTHLIKTRGQQATLRCSPISGHTSVYWYQQALGLGLQFLLWYDEGEERNRGNFPPRFSGRQFPNYSSELNVNALELEDSALYLCASSLFRGRDSPLHFGNGTRLTVT.

V usage is TRBV4-1 and J usage is TRBJ1-5; possible D gene TRBD1, 5 bases. This CDR3 has 17 amino acids. V lost 0 bases to trimming and J lost 5 bases, with 17 bases between them. Germline-derived CDR1 and CDR2 are MGHRA and YSYEKL. The CDR3 is CASSQEYAGGRYQPQHF. DNA of the CDR3: TGCGCCAGCAGCCAAGAATACGCGGGGGGGAGGTATCAGCCCCAGCATTTT.

The gene calls are TRBV9 and TRBJ2-7; D remains ambiguous. The V gene lost 4 bases and the J gene lost 1 base, with 12 bases spanning the gap. Germline lookup yields CDR1 SGDLS and CDR2 YYNGEE. This CDR3 contains 14 residues. The CDR3 coding sequence is TGTGCCAGCAGCCCGGCGGCTGGTTCCTACGAGCAGTACTTC. The encoded protein is CASSPAAGSYEQYF.

The chain recombines TRBV4-1 with TRBJ1-1, with D hard to call. CDR1 MGHRA and CDR2 YSYEKL come from the germline V gene. The CDR3 sequence is 16 residues long. V was shortened by 0 bases and J by 5 bases, with 16 bases between the two germline ends. The CDR3 region is CASSQDFPERWTEAFF. The DNA for the CDR3 is TGCGCCAGCAGCCAAGATTTTCCCGAGAGATGGACTGAAGCTTTCTTT.

The V call is TRBV7-3, the J call TRBJ2-3, with TRBD2 identical over 12 bases. The length of the CDR3 is 15 residues. Germline V lookup: CDR1 SGHTA, CDR2 FQGTGA. The junction had 2 bases not matched to a gene; V was cut back by 3 bases and J by 4 bases. Written as DNA, the CDR3 is TGTGCCAGCAGCTTGACTAGCGGGAGTGCAGATACGCAGTATTTT. This sequence encodes CASSLTSGSADTQYF.

Concerning this clone: This same CDR3 is encoded by further DNA sequences in the sample. The chain has TRBV18 and TRBJ1-1; TRBD1 might be the D (5 bases). The germline gives CDR1 KGHSH, CDR2 LQKENI. The CDR3 spans 14 residues. The V end was cut by 6 bases, the J end by 1 base, with 12 bases between. The CDR3 sequence: CASSPQGGNTEAFF. The DNA of the CDR3 is TGTGCCAGCTCGCCGCAGGGTGGGAACACTGAAGCTTTCTTT.

V and J are TRBV6-5 and TRBJ2-1; 12 positions match TRBD2. V lost 7 bases to trimming and J lost 5 bases; unmatched junction nucleotides: 6. The length of the CDR3 is 15 residues. Germline V CDR1 and CDR2: MNHEY, SVGAGI. DNA for the CDR3: TGTGCCAGCACTCCGTGGACTAGCGGGAACAATGAGCAGTTCTTC. It translates to CASTPWTSGNNEQFF.

The J gene is TRBJ1-2, the V gene TRBV7-6; 9 bases match TRBD1. Germline loops: CDR1 SGHVS, CDR2 FNYEAQ. Unmatched junction bases numbered 12, after V lost 5 bases and J lost 8 bases. The CDR3 totals 15 residues. The CDR3 sequence: CASSGYRDRDKGYTF. The CDR3 DNA is TGTGCCAGCAGCGGATACCGGGACAGGGATAAAGGCTACACCTTC.

V gene TRBV19 combines with J gene TRBJ1-1, with 7 bases identical to TRBD1. Looked up from germline, CDR1 is LNHDA and CDR2 is SQIVND (reference sequence). The CDR3 is made up of 16 amino acids. The V gene end was trimmed by 4 bases and the J gene end by 0 bases; junction bases not matched to a gene: 8. The CDR3 sequence: CASSTDRVPMNTEAFF. The CDR3 region has the DNA TGTGCCAGTAGTACCGACAGGGTGCCCATGAACACTGAAGCTTTCTTT.

CDR3 nucleotides: TGTGCCAGCAGTGAATCCGGACAGGGAACTGAAAAACTGTTTTTT. It specifies CASSESGQGTEKLFF. This chain connects TRBV25-1 to TRBJ1-4, with 8 positions matching TRBD1. J gave up 7 bases and V 1 base, and 5 bases lay outside the gene matches. The length of the CDR3 is 15 residues. CDR1 is MGHDK, CDR2 SYGVNS, per germline.

This chain connects TRBV3-1 (or the pseudogene TRBV3-2) to TRBJ2-1, with 9 nucleotides matching TRBD1. This CDR3 spans 14 amino acids. V shed 1 base, J shed 9 bases, and the junction held 4 bases outside the gene matches. Per the germline V gene, CDR1 is LGHDT and CDR2 is YNNKEL (reference sequence). The CDR3 DNA follows: TGTGCCAGCAGCCAAGTCTCACAGGGGGCTGAGCAGTTCTTC. This gives the protein CASSQVSQGAEQFF.

This chain joins TRBV6-6 and TRBJ2-7, with 7 positions matching TRBD1. There are 16 residues in the CDR3. After removal of 6 bases from V and 2 bases from J, the junction contained 13 bases not matched to a gene. The germline V gene encodes CDR1 MNHNY and CDR2 SVGAGI (reference sequence). CDR3 protein: CASRSIPGQPTYEQYF. The CDR3 region has the DNA TGTGCCAGCAGATCCATCCCGGGACAGCCGACCTACGAGCAGTACTTC.

J is TRBJ1-2 and V is TRBV25-1; TRBD1 matches 8 bases. CDR3 size: 14 residues. Trimming at V came to 1 base and at J to 9 bases, leaving 7 bases not matched to a gene. CDR1 and CDR2 (germline): MGHDK, SYGVNS. The CDR3 is CASSESGQGISYTF. The DNA of the CDR3 is TGTGCCAGCAGTGAATCTGGACAGGGAATAAGCTACACCTTC.

Only one count was recorded for this clone. This chain links TRBV18 with TRBJ2-7; D is unresolved. There are 11 residues in the CDR3. Trimming shortened V by 6 bases and J by 6 bases, and 9 bases separated the two germline ends. CDR1 and CDR2 from the germline V gene are KGHSH and LQKENI. As DNA, the CDR3 is TGTGCCAGCTCCCCCCTAGGCGAGCAGTACTTC. This codes for CASSPLGEQYF.

This chain connects TRBV6-1 to TRBJ2-3; perhaps TRBD1 as D (6 bases). Germline V gene lookup returns CDR1 MNHNS and CDR2 SASEGT. V was pared by 0 bases and J by 1 base, with 14 bases between. There are 17 residues in the CDR3. CDR3 sequence reads: CASSEAMTGSRTDTQYF. In DNA, the CDR3 is TGTGCCAGCAGTGAAGCGATGACAGGTTCCCGCACAGATACGCAGTATTTT.

Points on this clone: Other DNA sequences in this specimen translate into the identical CDR3. The chain uses TRBV20-1 and TRBJ1-2; perhaps TRBD1 as D (5 bases). The CDR3 consists of 11 residues. The V and J ends lost 3 bases and 4 bases respectively, with 6 bases between them. The germline CDR1 and CDR2 sequences are DFQATT and SNEGSKA (reference sequence). Here the CDR3 reads CSARTVYGYTF. The CDR3 DNA follows: TGCAGTGCTAGGACAGTCTATGGCTACACCTTC.

This chain links TRBV7-9 with TRBJ1-1; TRBD1 matches 7 bases. This CDR3 has 14 residues. J lost 5 bases, V lost 1 base, and 4 bases had no gene match. Germline V gives CDR1 SEHNR, CDR2 FQNEAQ (reference sequence). The CDR3 DNA is TGTGCCAGCAGCTTAGGACAGGGTAGGACTGAAGCTTTCTTT. It is translated as CASSLGQGRTEAFF.

This chain connects TRBV28 to TRBJ2-2; 9 bases match TRBD1. Germline loops: CDR1 MDHEN, CDR2 SYDVKM. The CDR3 is made up of 14 amino acids. V lost 7 bases and J lost 4; bases outside the gene matches: 4. The CDR3 reads CASTGQGRTGELFF. The CDR3 nucleotides read TGTGCCAGCACGGGACAGGGACGCACCGGGGAGCTGTTTTTT.

The rearrangement joins TRBV27 to TRBJ2-4, with no clear D. V gave up 4 bases and J gave up 7 bases, with 8 bases separating them. Germline V gene sequence: CDR1 MNHEY, CDR2 SMNVEV (reference sequence). This CDR3 has 12 residues. The CDR3 bases are TGTGCCAGCAGTTCCCCGGTGAACATTCAGTACTTC. Translated: CASSSPVNIQYF.

This rearrangement joins TRBV18 to TRBJ1-3; D is unclear. The CDR3 runs to 16 residues. Trimming took off 2 bases at V and 4 bases at J, with 15 bases between the two ends. Germline lookup yields CDR1 KGHSH and CDR2 LQKENI. CDR3 bases: TGTGCCAGCTCACCAAGCGATCCGGGGAGGGGAAACACCATATATTTT. This translates into CASSPSDPGRGNTIYF.

The chain recombines TRBV7-9 with TRBJ1-1; D unclear. Trimming cost V 3 bases and J 7 bases, with 12 bases left between them. CDR3 size: 13 residues. The germline CDR1 and CDR2 sequences are SEHNR and FQNEAQ (reference sequence). In DNA form, the CDR3 reads TGTGCCAGCAGCTTCCAGCAACAGATTGAAGCTTTCTTT. Protein sequence: CASSFQQQIEAFF.

This clone was recorded only once. This chain joins TRBV6-5 and TRBJ1-5, with 7 bases matching TRBD1. This CDR3 region has 13 residues. V trimming: 6 bases; J trimming: 7 bases; junction bases outside the gene matches: 6. Germline V gene sequence: CDR1 MNHEY, CDR2 SVGAGI. CDR3 sequence (DNA): TGTGCCAGCAGCCCCGACAGGGACCAGCCCCAGCATTTT. It is translated as CASSPDRDQPQHF.

The chain combines TRBV6-5 with TRBJ2-3, with a tentative D call TRBD1 (5 bases). The CDR3 runs 11 residues. V was clipped by 10 bases and J by 6 bases, with 11 bases between them. In germline, CDR1 is MNHEY, CDR2 SVGAGI. Here the CDR3 reads CATSRVDTQYF. Here the CDR3 DNA reads TGTGCCACCTCCAGGGTGGATACGCAGTATTTT.

The J gene is TRBJ1-3, the V gene TRBV7-2, with D possibly being TRBD1 (6 bases). Germline V CDR1 and CDR2: SGHTA, FQGNSA. The CDR3 covers 17 residues. V lost 0 bases and J 1 base, leaving 13 bases between the germline ends. The CDR3 reads CASSLARDRTSGNTIYF. CDR3 bases: TGTGCCAGCAGCTTAGCGCGCGACAGGACTTCTGGAAACACCATATATTTT.

This chain uses TRBV7-9 with TRBJ1-2, with a tentative D call TRBD1 (6 bases). Germline CDR1 SEHNR, CDR2 FQNEAQ (reference sequence). V was trimmed by 1 base and J by 6 bases, leaving 15 bases between them. There are 15 residues in the CDR3. The CDR3 protein is CASSLGRGSHDGYTF. For the CDR3, the DNA is TGTGCCAGCAGCTTAGGCAGGGGCAGTCATGATGGCTACACCTTC.

The genes are TRBV6-5 and TRBJ1-5; no reliable D call. V lost 8 bases, J lost 1 base, and 6 bases lay in between. The CDR3 length is 12 residues. Germline V CDR1 and CDR2: MNHEY, SVGAGI. The CDR3 region has the DNA TGTGCCAGCCGAGGGAGCAATCAGCCCCAGCATTTT. This encodes CASRGSNQPQHF.